Listed below are T cell receptor beta chains from one sample, sequenced in a study of shared clonotypes between healthy human individuals. Only in-frame clones appear in the TCRdb table, and some are missing; sequencing was by immunoSEQ multiplex PCR. The profile shows approximately 530,000 clones, approximately 95% of them singletons. Sequences were obtained from naive CD4+ T cells sorted from blood. Every receptor here comes from a woman younger than 45 in good health. The CDR3 runs from the conserved cysteine through the conserved F or W. Each record gives: V gene, clone size, D gene, J gene, CDR3 protein, CDR3 DNA. A D gene is named only where the DNA matches it firmly. Clone sizes are given selectively: once, few, many, or a class where the clone is expanded.

>TRBV28|-|-|TRBJ2-7
CASSFPRGSSYEQYF
TGTGCCAGCAGTTTCCCCAGAGGGTCTTCCTACGAGCAGTACTTC
>TRBV30|-|-|TRBJ1-6
CAWSAGAKSSPLHF
TGTGCCTGGAGTGCTGGGGCAAAGAGTTCACCCCTCCACTTT
>TRBV10-3|-|TRBD2|TRBJ2-1
CAISERGRGDNEQFF
TGTGCCATCAGTGAACGCGGGAGGGGGGACAATGAGCAGTTCTTC
>TRBV25-1|-|-|TRBJ2-3
CASSTSDRNTDTQYF
TGTGCCAGCTCCACCTCGGACAGAAACACAGATACGCAGTATTTT
>TRBV5-5|-|-|TRBJ2-4
CASRVGRWAGNIQYF
TGTGCCAGCAGGGTTGGGCGTTGGGCAGGAAACATTCAGTACTTC
>TRBV7-2|once|-|TRBJ2-4
CASSGYVKNIQYF
TGTGCCAGCAGCGGATACGTTAAAAACATTCAGTACTTC
>TRBV28|-|-|TRBJ2-7
CASGAGVVSSYEQYF
TGTGCCAGCGGGGCCGGGGTAGTAAGCTCCTACGAGCAGTACTTC
>TRBV5-1|-|TRBD2|TRBJ2-3
CASSPSSGSWTDTQYF
TGCGCCAGCAGCCCCTCTAGCGGGAGTTGGACAGATACGCAGTATTTT
>TRBV5-8|-|-|TRBJ1-1
CASSRTDYRLPGRMNTEAFF
TGTGCCAGCAGTCGGACAGACTATCGTTTACCAGGTAGAATGAACACTGAAGCTTTCTTT
>TRBV7-9|-|-|TRBJ1-6
CASSNSGLNSPLHF
TGTGCCAGCAGTAACTCGGGACTTAATTCACCCCTCCACTTT
>TRBV6-6|-|-|TRBJ1-2
CASSLQLGYGYTF
TGTGCCAGCAGCCTGCAGCTGGGCTATGGCTACACCTTC
>TRBV27|-|TRBD1|TRBJ1-2
CASSRTGANYGYTF
TGTGCCAGCAGTAGGACAGGGGCTAACTATGGCTACACCTTC
>TRBV6-5|-|TRBD1|TRBJ2-7
CASSYTYGTDYEQYF
TGTGCCAGCAGTTACACGTACGGGACAGACTACGAGCAGTACTTC
>TRBV29-1|-|-|TRBJ1-4
CSVSNRATEKLFF
TGCAGCGTTTCCAACAGGGCTACCGAAAAACTGTTTTTT
>TRBV28|once|TRBD2|TRBJ2-1
CASSLRGLAHIRGQFF
TGTGCCAGCAGTTTACGGGGACTAGCGCACATCAGGGGGCAGTTCTTC
>TRBV5-1|-|TRBD2|TRBJ2-3
CASSPGLAGVDTQYF
TGCGCCAGCAGCCCAGGACTAGCGGGAGTAGATACGCAGTATTTT